This TCR beta chain derives from a study of OX40 agonist ivuxolimab in advanced cancers. Study-wide context: Ivuxolimab, which targeted the costimulatory receptor OX40 (CD134), was an agonistic, fully human IgG2 monoclonal antibody. The point of sequencing TCRbeta in the periphery was to test whether ivuxolimab changed TCR sequence diversity and drove clonal T-cell expansion. Partial responses were achieved by three dose-escalation patients, of whom one had hepatocellular carcinoma and two had cutaneous melanoma. The paper describes the monotherapy dose-escalation part (N = 52 patients) of the phase I trial of ivuxolimab. Of the approximately 50 dose-escalation patients, hepatocellular carcinoma was present in about 19, melanoma in approximately 15, renal cell carcinoma in 9 and head and neck cancer in 9. In the dose-escalation cohort, 70% to 90% of patients were male, and the mean age was roughly 60 years with a range of roughly 20 to 80. Patients were allowed to have had prior anti-PD-1, anti-PD-L1 or anti-CTLA-4 therapy, and about 40% of the dose-escalation patients had been treated with checkpoint inhibitors. Intravenous ivuxolimab was administered to patients every 2 weeks at six dose levels: 0.01, 0.1, 0.3, 1.5, 3 and 10 mg/kg.

Patients with autoimmune disease history or receiving systemic immunosuppression were excluded from the trial. Peripheral blood for TCR sequencing was collected from all dose cohorts at baseline, on cycle 4 day 1, and on cycle 7 day 1. Samples were obtained from an open-label, multicenter, first-in-human phase I dose-escalation trial of ivuxolimab. Adults with locally advanced or metastatic head and neck squamous cell, hepatocellular, melanoma or renal cell carcinoma were enrolled in the trial. Before TCR sequencing, CD4+ T cells and CD8+ T cells from peripheral blood were sorted into separate populations. For sequencing of the TCRbeta CDR3 region, genomic DNA was extracted from the sorted cells. TCRbeta CDR3 regions were sequenced using the immunoSEQ Assay. Sourced from immuneACCESS, this table was stored by TCRdb with only in-frame sequences that have V and J called. A share of the clones is absent; for the studies checked, an unresolved V gene accounts for under half, and the remainder has no known explanation. The sample contains around 17,000 clones, approximately 83% of them found a single time. Of the sample, roughly 12% falls within the top ten clones.

Study-level results and caveats: After ivuxolimab, expanded clones were on average more numerous among CD8+ T cells than among CD4+ T cells. Low levels of normalized T-cell clonal expansion were also shown by some nonresponding patients. Which antigens the clonally expanded peripheral T cells were specific for was not determined. In the 0.1-3.0 mg/kg groups, partial responders were among the patients with the lowest normalized peripheral clonal expansion, particularly in CD8+ T cells. At doses of 0.1 to 3.0 mg/kg, clonal expansion of both CD4+ and CD8+ T cells in blood was seen between baseline and week 6.

The germline V and J ends show losses of 5 bases and 7 bases respectively, and no gene match explains 12 bases of the junction. The CDR3 covers 15 residues, taking in both the cysteine and the phenylalanine. Just the 45-base CDR3 DNA is kept, in frame starting at base 1. Based on the germline V gene, the CDR1 and CDR2 sequences are SGHTA and FQGTGA. In regard to this clone: The target of this receptor is not known. No qualities accompany the bases; no much larger clone lies one base away.

The chain is assembled from TRBV7-3 and TRBJ2-7, and 9 bases in between align with TRBD2. The input for sequencing was CD4+ or CD8+ T cells sorted from blood, taken in a trial of the OX40 agonist ivuxolimab. This receptor was taken from an adult with an advanced solid tumor such as melanoma, head and neck, liver or kidney cancer. The DNA sequence is TGTGCCAGCAGCCAAACCGGGACTAGCTCAGGGGAGCAGTACTTC. Its translation reads: CASSQTGTSSGEQYF.